Listed below are T cell receptor beta chains from one sample, sequenced in a study of blood T cell repertoires in COVID-19. Only in-frame clones appear in the TCRdb table, and some are missing; sequencing was by immunoSEQ multiplex PCR. The profile shows fewer than 250,000 clones, roughly 90% of them singletons. Sequencing input: peripheral blood. Receptors originate from an older woman with acute or convalescent COVID-19. Each CDR3 is given with its conserved first and last residue. Fields, in order: clone size, J gene, V gene, D gene, CDR3 protein, CDR3 DNA. A D gene is named only where the DNA matches it firmly. Expanded clones are given a class, and other clones once, few, many or no size at all.

- TRBJ1-1 TRBV19 - CASSITGVDTEAFF TGTGCCAGTAGTATCACGGGGGTTGACACTGAAGCTTTCTTT
few TRBJ1-2 TRBV19 TRBD1 CASSSLGGQGARREGYTF TGTGCCAGTAGCTCCCTCGGGGGACAGGGGGCGCGGAGGGAAGGCTACACCTTC
- TRBJ2-3 TRBV11-3 - CASSLGVRASDTQYF TGTGCCAGCAGCTTAGGTGTCAGGGCTTCAGATACGCAGTATTTT
- TRBJ2-7 TRBV27 - CASRSMGTRDIFYEQYF TGTGCCAGCAGGTCTATGGGAACCCGGGACATATTCTACGAGCAGTACTTC
- TRBJ1-2 TRBV3-1/TRBV3-2 - CASSQYRSNYGYTF TGTGCCAGCAGCCAGTACAGGTCTAACTATGGCTACACCTTC
- TRBJ1-1 TRBV7-2 - CASGNAVNTEAFF TGTGCCAGCGGTAATGCAGTGAACACTGAAGCTTTCTTT
- TRBJ2-1 TRBV5-4 - CASSPDGGSYNEQFF TGTGCCAGCAGCCCAGACGGAGGATCCTACAATGAGCAATTCTTC
once TRBJ1-4 TRBV7-9 - CASSLAATNEKLFF TGTGCCAGCAGCTTAGCCGCAACTAATGAAAAACTGTTTTTT
few TRBJ2-1 TRBV21-1 - CASSKGLAGGSYNEQFF TGTGCCAGCAGCAAAGGACTAGCGGGAGGGAGTTACAATGAGCAGTTCTTC
- TRBJ2-7 TRBV29-1 - CSGQGPSSYEQYF TGCAGCGGTCAGGGGCCCAGCTCCTACGAGCAGTACTTC
- TRBJ1-4 TRBV13 - CASSSRWGGGEKLFF TGTGCCAGCAGCTCCCGATGGGGGGGCGGTGAAAAACTGTTTTTT
- TRBJ2-3 TRBV15 TRBD2 CATSRDVGRVGDTQYF TGTGCCACCAGCAGAGATGTGGGGAGGGTTGGGGATACGCAGTATTTT
- TRBJ1-2 TRBV18 TRBD1 CASSPGQGSYGYTF TGTGCCAGCTCACCAGGACAGGGTAGTTATGGCTACACCTTC
- TRBJ2-5 TRBV7-2 TRBD1 CASSLDWTGPRETQYF TGTGCCAGCAGCTTAGATTGGACAGGTCCCCGAGAGACCCAGTACTTC
- TRBJ1-2 TRBV21-1 - CASSKGEWDYGYTF TGTGCCAGCAGCAAAGGGGAGTGGGACTATGGCTACACCTTC
- TRBJ1-4 TRBV6-5 - CASSYTGVSNEKLFF TGTGCCAGCAGTTACACCGGGGTTTCTAATGAAAAACTGTTTTTT
- TRBJ2-3 TRBV24-1 TRBD2 CATSEAGGPLNTQYF TGTGCCACCAGTGAGGCGGGAGGGCCGTTGAATACGCAGTATTTT
once TRBJ1-1 TRBV19 TRBD1 CASSNPYRGRAEAFF TGTGCCAGTAGTAACCCCTACAGGGGCCGGGCTGAAGCTTTCTTT
- TRBJ1-4 TRBV5-6 - CASSALGDQGTNEKLFF TGTGCCAGCAGCGCCCTAGGGGATCAGGGGACTAATGAAAAACTGTTTTTT
- TRBJ1-2 TRBV6-5 - CASTSQRGYTF TGTGCCAGCACCTCCCAGCGAGGCTACACCTTC
- TRBJ2-7 TRBV10-3 TRBD1 CAISEFWDRVNEQYF TGTGCCATCAGTGAGTTCTGGGACAGGGTCAACGAGCAGTACTTC
- TRBJ1-2 TRBV18 - CASSPGQVDGYTF TGTGCCAGCTCACCAGGCCAGGTGGATGGCTACACCTTC
- TRBJ1-2 TRBV9 - CASSVAGRDNYGYTF TGTGCCAGCAGCGTAGCGGGCAGGGATAACTATGGCTACACCTTC
- TRBJ1-5 TRBV27 TRBD1 CASSAWDRVNQPQHF TGTGCCAGCAGTGCTTGGGACAGGGTCAATCAGCCCCAGCATTTT
- TRBJ1-5 TRBV10-3 - CAISDSGISNQPQHF TGTGCCATCAGTGATTCCGGGATTAGCAATCAGCCCCAGCATTTT
- TRBJ2-7 TRBV11-2 - CASSLDPQDGGRPREQYF TGTGCCAGCAGCTTAGATCCCCAGGACGGGGGTAGGCCACGGGAGCAGTACTTC
once TRBJ1-5 TRBV12-3/TRBV12-4 - CASSLVTGPQHF TGTGCCAGCAGTTTGGTTACAGGGCCCCAGCATTTT
- TRBJ1-5 TRBV24-1 TRBD1 CATSDPTGGGVQPQHF TGTGCCACCAGTGACCCCACAGGGGGAGGGGTTCAGCCCCAGCATTTT
few TRBJ1-5 TRBV15 - CATSRDGQPQHF TGTGCCACCAGCAGAGACGGGCAGCCCCAGCATTTT
once TRBJ2-1 TRBV4-1 - CASNVGGNRPNEQFF TGCGCCAGTAATGTGGGGGGTAATAGACCCAATGAGCAGTTCTTC
- TRBJ1-2 TRBV11-2 - CASSLVRGPSHGYTF TGTGCCAGCAGCTTAGTGCGGGGGCCTTCGCATGGCTACACCTTC
- TRBJ1-2 TRBV10-2 TRBD1 CASSEWGQGAWANVYTF TGCGCCAGCAGTGAGTGGGGACAGGGGGCCTGGGCGAATGTCTACACCTTC
- TRBJ1-6 TRBV6-5 TRBD1 CASSYRTGYNSPLHF TGTGCCAGCAGTTACCGGACAGGGTATAATTCACCCCTCCACTTT
- TRBJ1-2 TRBV7-2 - CASSQPGSGYGYTF TGTGCCAGCAGCCAGCCGGGGTCGGGCTATGGCTACACCTTC
- TRBJ2-5 TRBV29-1 - CSVEASAGQETQYF TGCAGCGTTGAAGCCTCGGCAGGGCAAGAGACCCAGTACTTC
- TRBJ2-7 TRBV30 - CAWAWGGTYEQYF TGTGCCTGGGCCTGGGGCGGTACCTACGAGCAGTACTTC
- TRBJ1-1 TRBV4-2 - CASSRGGSGEPNTEAFF TGTGCCAGCAGCCGAGGTGGGTCGGGGGAACCGAACACTGAAGCTTTCTTT
- TRBJ1-1 TRBV11-3 TRBD1 CASSGRTGVGTEAFF TGTGCCAGCAGCGGGCGGACAGGGGTTGGCACTGAAGCTTTCTTT
- TRBJ2-2 TRBV10-1 TRBD2 CASSLAATGELFF TGCGCCAGCAGTCTAGCGGCCACCGGGGAGCTGTTTTTT
- TRBJ1-3 TRBV7-2 - CASSLDGGSRNTIYF TGTGCCAGCAGCTTAGATGGGGGCTCGAGAAACACCATATATTTT
- TRBJ1-1 TRBV12-5 - CASGSPLGGEAFF TGTGCTAGTGGTTCCCCCTTGGGAGGGGAAGCTTTCTTT
- TRBJ2-7 TRBV19 TRBD2 CASSIWTSAEQYF TGTGCCAGTAGTATCTGGACTAGCGCCGAGCAGTACTTC
- TRBJ2-7 TRBV13 TRBD1 CASSLKGQASYEQYF TGTGCCAGCAGCTTAAAGGGACAGGCTTCCTACGAGCAGTACTTC
- TRBJ1-1 TRBV30 - CAWRTGRDTEAFF TGTGCCTGGCGGACGGGAAGGGACACTGAAGCTTTCTTT
- TRBJ1-3 TRBV29-1 - CSTGDSPSSGNTIYF TGCAGCACCGGAGACAGCCCTAGCTCTGGAAACACCATATATTTT
- TRBJ1-4 TRBV18 TRBD1 CASSPRDRGRDEKLFF TGTGCCAGCTCACCCCGGGACAGGGGGCGGGATGAAAAACTGTTTTTT
- TRBJ2-5 TRBV30 TRBD1 CAWTPRQGLDQETQYF TGTGCCTGGACCCCCAGACAGGGTCTCGACCAAGAGACCCAGTACTTC
- TRBJ2-3 TRBV2 TRBD2 CASSELNLGLAEVTDTQYF TGTGCCAGCAGTGAATTGAACCTGGGACTAGCGGAGGTCACAGATACGCAGTATTTT